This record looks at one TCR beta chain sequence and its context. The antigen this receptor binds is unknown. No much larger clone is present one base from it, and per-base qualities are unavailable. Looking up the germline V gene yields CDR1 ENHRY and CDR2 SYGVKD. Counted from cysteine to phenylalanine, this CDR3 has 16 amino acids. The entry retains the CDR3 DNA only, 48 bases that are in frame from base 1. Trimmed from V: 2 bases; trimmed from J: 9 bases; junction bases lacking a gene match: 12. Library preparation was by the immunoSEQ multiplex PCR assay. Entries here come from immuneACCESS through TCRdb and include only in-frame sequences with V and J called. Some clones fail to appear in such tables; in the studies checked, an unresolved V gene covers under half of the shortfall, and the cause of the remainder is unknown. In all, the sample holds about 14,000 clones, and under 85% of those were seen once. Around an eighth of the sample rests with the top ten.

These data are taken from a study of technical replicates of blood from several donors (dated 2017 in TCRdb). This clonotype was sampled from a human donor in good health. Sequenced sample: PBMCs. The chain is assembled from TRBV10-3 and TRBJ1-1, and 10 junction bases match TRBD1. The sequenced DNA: TGTGCCATCAGTGAGACCGGGACAGGGGTCGGCCGCCAAGCTTTCTTT. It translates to CAISETGTGVGRQAFF.